This T cell receptor beta chain came from a study of T cells in Graves' hyperthyroidism and ophthalmopathy. The CDR3 has 15 residues. Looked up from germline, CDR1 is GTSNPN and CDR2 is SVGIG (reference sequence). V was trimmed by 3 bases and J by 16 bases, leaving 25 bases between them. TCR beta CDR3 regions were amplified from RNA. HTBI primers were used for first-round RT-PCR of the TCR CDR3. TCRdb used MiXCR to reprocess the multiplex PCR reads, holding one entry per CDR3 protein. This table has a few hundred thousand distinct CDR3 sequences, less than 25% appearing once. The sample consisted of blood. The receptor comes from a woman in her 70s with Graves' ophthalmopathy. The chain links TRBV30 to TRBJ1-6; D call uncertain. The CDR3, as DNA: TGTGCCTGGAGGGGCGTGGCAGGACCGCTGGGGTGGCTCCACTTT. Encoded protein: CAWRGVAGPLGWLHF.